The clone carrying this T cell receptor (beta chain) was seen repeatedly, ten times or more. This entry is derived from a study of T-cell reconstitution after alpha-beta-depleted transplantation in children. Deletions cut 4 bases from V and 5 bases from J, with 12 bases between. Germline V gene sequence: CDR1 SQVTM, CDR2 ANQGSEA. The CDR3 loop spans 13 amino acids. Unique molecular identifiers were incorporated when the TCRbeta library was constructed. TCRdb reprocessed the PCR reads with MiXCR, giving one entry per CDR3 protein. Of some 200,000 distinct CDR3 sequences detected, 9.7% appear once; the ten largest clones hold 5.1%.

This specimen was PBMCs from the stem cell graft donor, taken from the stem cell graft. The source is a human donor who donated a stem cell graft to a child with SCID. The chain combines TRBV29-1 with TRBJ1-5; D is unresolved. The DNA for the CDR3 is TGCAGCGTTGGGGAAGCAGAGGATCAGCCCCAGCATTTT. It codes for CSVGEAEDQPQHF.